This T cell receptor (beta chain) was sequenced during a study of T cell changes during pregnancy in multiple sclerosis. The ends were cut back, 3 bases at V and 5 bases at J, with 10 bases in the middle. There are 13 residues in the CDR3. Germline values: CDR1 MDHEN, CDR2 SYDVKM. Comments on this clone: The same CDR3 also results from other DNA sequences found in this sample.

Measured with immunoSEQ multiplex PCR; TCRdb has only the in-frame clones, and not every one. The sample contains roughly 60,000 clones, around 96% of which appear only once. The specimen was CD8+ T cells from peripheral blood mononuclear cells, collected after pregnancy. V usage is TRBV28 and J usage is TRBJ1-1; maybe TRBD1 (6 bases). This sequence originates from a female donor with multiple sclerosis, enrolled in a pregnancy study. CDR3: CASSLGGGTEAFF. CDR3 nucleotides: TGTGCCAGCAGTTTGGGAGGGGGAACTGAAGCTTTCTTT. Drawing the rest from reference TRBV28 and TRBJ1-1, the complete variable domain is DVKVTQSSRYLVKRTGEKVFLECVQDMDHENMFWYRQDPGLGLRLIYFSYDVKMKEKGDIPEGYSVSREKKERFSLILESASTNQTSMYLCASSLGGGTEAFFGQGTRLTVV.